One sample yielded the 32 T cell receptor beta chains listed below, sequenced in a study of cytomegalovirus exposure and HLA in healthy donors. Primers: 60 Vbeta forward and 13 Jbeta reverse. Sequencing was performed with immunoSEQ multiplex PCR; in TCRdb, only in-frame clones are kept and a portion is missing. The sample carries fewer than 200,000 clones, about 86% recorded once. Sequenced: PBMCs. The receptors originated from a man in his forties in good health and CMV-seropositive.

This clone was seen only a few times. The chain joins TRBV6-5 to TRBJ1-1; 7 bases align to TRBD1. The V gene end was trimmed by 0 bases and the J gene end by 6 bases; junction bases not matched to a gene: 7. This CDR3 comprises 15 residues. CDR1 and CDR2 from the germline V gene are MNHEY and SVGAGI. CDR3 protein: CASSYSYRGLAEAFF. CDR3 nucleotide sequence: TGTGCCAGCAGTTACTCGTACAGGGGCTTGGCTGAAGCTTTCTTT.

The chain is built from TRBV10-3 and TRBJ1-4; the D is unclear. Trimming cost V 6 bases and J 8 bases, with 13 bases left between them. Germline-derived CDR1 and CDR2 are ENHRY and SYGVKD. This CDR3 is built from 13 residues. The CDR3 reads CAIRGSSNEKLFF. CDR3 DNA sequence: TGTGCCATCAGGGGGAGTAGTAACGAAAAACTGTTTTTT.

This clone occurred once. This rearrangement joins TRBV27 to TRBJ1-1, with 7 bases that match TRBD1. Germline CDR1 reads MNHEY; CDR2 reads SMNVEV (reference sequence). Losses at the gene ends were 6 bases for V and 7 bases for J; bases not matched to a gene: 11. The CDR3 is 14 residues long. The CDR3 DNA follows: TGTGCCAGCAGCTTGGGACAGCGAGAGAGTGAAGCTTTCTTT. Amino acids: CASSLGQRESEAFF.

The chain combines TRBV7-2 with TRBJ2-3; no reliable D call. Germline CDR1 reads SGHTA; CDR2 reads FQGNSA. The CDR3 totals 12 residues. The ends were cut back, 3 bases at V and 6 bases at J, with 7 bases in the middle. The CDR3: CASSFSYDTQYF. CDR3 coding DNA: TGTGCCAGCAGCTTTAGCTACGATACGCAGTATTTT.

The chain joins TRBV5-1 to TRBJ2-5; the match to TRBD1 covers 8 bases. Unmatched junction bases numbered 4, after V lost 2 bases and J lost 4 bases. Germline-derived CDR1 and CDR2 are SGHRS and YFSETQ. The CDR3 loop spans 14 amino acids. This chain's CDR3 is CASSFGQGGETQYF. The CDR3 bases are TGCGCCAGCAGCTTCGGACAGGGCGGAGAGACCCAGTACTTC.

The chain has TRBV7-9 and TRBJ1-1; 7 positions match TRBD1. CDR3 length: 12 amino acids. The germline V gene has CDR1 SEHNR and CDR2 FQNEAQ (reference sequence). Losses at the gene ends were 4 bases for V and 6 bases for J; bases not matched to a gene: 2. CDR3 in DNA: TGTGCCAGCAGCTCAGGACAGGCTGAAGCTTTCTTT. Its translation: CASSSGQAEAFF.

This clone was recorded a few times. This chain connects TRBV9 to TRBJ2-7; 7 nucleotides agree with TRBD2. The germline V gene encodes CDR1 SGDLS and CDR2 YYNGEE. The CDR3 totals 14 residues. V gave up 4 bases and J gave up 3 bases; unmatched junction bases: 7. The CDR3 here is CASSSGLGLYEQYF. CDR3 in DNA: TGTGCCAGCAGCTCAGGACTAGGTCTCTACGAGCAGTACTTC.

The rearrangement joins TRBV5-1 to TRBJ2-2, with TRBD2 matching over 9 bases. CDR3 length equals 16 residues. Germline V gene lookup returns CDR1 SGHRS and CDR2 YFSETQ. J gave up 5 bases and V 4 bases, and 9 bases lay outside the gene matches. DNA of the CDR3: TGCGCCAGCAGCGCCTCTAGCGGGATAGGAACCGGGGAGCTGTTTTTT. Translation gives CASSASSGIGTGELFF.

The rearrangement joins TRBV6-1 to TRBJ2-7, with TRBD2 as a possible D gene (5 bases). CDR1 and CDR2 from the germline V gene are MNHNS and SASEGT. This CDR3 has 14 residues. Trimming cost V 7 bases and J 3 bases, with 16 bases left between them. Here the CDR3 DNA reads TGTGCCAGCAAACGGGATTTCGCCAGCTACGAGCAGTACTTC. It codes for CASKRDFASYEQYF.

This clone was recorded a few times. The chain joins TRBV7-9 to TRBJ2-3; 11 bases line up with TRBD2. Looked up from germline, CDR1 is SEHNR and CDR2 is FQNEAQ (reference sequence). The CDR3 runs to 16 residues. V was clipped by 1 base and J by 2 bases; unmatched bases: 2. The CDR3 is CASSLELAGDTDTQYF. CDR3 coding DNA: TGTGCCAGCAGCTTAGAACTAGCGGGAGACACAGATACGCAGTATTTT.

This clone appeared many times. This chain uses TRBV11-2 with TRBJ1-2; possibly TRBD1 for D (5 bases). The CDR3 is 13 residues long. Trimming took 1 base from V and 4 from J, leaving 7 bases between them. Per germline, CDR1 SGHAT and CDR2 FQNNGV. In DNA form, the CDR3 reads TGTGCCAGCAGCTTAGGGACATCCTATGGCTACACCTTC. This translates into CASSLGTSYGYTF.

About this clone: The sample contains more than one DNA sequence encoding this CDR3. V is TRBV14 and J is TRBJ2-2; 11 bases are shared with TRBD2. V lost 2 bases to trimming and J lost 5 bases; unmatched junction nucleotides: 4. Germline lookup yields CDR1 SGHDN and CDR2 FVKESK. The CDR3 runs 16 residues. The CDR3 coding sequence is TGTGCCAGCAGCCAACTAGCGGGAGGCCGAACCGGGGAGCTGTTTTTT. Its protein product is CASSQLAGGRTGELFF.

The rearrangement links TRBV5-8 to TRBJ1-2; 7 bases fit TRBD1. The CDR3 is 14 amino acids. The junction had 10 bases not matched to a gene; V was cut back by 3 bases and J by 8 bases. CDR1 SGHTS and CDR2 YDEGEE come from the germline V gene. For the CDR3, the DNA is TGTGCCAGCAGCTCCCGAAGACAGGGATTCGGCTACACCTTC. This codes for CASSSRRQGFGYTF. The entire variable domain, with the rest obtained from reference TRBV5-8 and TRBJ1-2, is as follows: EAGVTQSPTHLIKTRGQQATLRCSPISGHTSVYWYQQALGLGLQFLLWYDEGEERNRGNFPPRFSGRQFPNYSSELNVNALELEDSALYLCASSSRRQGFGYTFGSGTRLTVV.

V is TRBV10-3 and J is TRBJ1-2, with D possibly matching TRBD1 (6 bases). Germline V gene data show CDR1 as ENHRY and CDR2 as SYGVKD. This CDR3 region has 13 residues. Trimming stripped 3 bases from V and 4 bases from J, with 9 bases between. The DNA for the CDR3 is TGTGCCATCAGTGAAGGGGGTGCCTATGGCTACACCTTC. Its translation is CAISEGGAYGYTF.

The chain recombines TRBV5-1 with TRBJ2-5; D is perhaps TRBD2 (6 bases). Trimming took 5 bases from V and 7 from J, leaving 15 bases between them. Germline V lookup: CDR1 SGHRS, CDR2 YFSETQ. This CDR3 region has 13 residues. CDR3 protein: CASSGTESGTQYF. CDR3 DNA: TGCGCCAGCAGTGGGACTGAATCGGGGACCCAGTACTTC.

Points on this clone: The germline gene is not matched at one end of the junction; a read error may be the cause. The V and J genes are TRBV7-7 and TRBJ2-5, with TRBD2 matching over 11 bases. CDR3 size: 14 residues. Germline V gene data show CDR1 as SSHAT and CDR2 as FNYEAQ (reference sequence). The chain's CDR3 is CASSSGTSGEAQYF. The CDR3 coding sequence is TGTGCTAGCAGCTCCGGGACTAGCGGTGAGGCCCAGTACTTC.

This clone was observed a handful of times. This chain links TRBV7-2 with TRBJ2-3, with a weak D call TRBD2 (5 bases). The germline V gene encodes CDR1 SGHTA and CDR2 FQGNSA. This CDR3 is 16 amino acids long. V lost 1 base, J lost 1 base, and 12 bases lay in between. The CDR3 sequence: CASSLERVTGTDTQYF. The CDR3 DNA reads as TGTGCCAGCAGCTTAGAGAGGGTAACCGGCACAGATACGCAGTATTTT.

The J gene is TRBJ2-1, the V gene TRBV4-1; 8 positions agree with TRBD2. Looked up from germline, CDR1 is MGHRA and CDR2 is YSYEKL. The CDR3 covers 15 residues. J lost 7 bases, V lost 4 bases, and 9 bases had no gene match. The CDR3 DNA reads TGCGCCAGCAGCCCAGGGTGGACTAGCCGGAATGAGCAGTTCTTC. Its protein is CASSPGWTSRNEQFF.

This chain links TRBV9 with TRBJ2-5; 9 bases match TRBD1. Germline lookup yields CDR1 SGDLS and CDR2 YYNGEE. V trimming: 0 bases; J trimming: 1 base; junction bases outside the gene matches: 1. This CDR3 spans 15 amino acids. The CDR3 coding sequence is TGTGCCAGCAGCGTAGGGGACAGGGCCCAAGAGACCCAGTACTTC. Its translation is CASSVGDRAQETQYF.

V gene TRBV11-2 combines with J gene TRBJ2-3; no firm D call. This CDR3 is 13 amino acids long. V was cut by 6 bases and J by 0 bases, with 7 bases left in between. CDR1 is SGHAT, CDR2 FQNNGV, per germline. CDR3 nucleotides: TGTGCCAGCAGATATCCTAGCACAGATACGCAGTATTTT. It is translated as CASRYPSTDTQYF. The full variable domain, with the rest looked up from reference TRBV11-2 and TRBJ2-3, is EAGVAQSPRYKIIEKRQSVAFWCNPISGHATLYWYQQILGQGPKLLIQFQNNGVVDDSQLPKDRFSAERLKGVDSTLKIQPAKLEDSAVYLCASRYPSTDTQYFGPGTRLTVL.

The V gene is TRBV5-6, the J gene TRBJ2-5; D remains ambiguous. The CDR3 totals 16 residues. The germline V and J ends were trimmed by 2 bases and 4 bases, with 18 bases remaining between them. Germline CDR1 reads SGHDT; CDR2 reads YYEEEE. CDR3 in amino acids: CASSFRVLSPTETQYF. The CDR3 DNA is TGTGCCAGCAGCTTCCGGGTCCTATCTCCCACAGAGACCCAGTACTTC.

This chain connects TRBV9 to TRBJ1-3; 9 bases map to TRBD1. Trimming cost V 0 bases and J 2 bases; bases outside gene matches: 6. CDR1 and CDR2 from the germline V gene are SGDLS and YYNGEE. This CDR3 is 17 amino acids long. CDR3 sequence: CASSVGTGVGTGNTIYF. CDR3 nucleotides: TGTGCCAGCAGCGTAGGGACAGGGGTTGGTACTGGAAACACCATATATTTT.

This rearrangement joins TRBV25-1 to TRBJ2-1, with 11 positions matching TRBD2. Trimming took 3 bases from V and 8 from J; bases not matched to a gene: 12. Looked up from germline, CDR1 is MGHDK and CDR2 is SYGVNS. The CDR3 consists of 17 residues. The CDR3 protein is CASSESSGRARDYEQFF. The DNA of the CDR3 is TGTGCCAGCAGTGAGAGTAGCGGGAGGGCCCGCGACTATGAGCAGTTCTTC.

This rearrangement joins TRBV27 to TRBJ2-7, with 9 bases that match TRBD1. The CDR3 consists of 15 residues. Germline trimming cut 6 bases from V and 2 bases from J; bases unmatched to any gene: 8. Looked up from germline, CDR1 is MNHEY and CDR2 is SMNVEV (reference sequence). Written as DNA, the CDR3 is TGTGCCAGCAGGGAGGGACAGGGCGTCACCTACGAGCAGTACTTC. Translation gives CASREGQGVTYEQYF.

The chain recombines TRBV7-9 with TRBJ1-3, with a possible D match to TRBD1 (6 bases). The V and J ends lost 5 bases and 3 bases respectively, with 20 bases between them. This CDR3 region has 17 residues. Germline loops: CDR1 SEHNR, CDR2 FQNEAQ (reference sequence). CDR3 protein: CASSAPPQGLGGNTIYF. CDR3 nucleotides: TGTGCCAGCAGCGCCCCCCCACAGGGTCTGGGTGGAAACACCATATATTTT.

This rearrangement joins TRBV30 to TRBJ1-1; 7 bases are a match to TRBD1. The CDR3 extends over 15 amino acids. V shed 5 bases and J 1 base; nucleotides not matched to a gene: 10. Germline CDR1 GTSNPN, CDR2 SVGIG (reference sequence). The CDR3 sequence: CAWEPWDSRNTEAFF. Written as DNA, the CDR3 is TGTGCCTGGGAGCCATGGGACAGCAGGAACACTGAAGCTTTCTTT.

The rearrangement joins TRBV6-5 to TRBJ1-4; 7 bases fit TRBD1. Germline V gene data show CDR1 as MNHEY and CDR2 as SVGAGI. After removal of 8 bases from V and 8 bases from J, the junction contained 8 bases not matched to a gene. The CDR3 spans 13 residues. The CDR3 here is CASRRQGGEKLFF. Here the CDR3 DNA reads TGTGCCAGCCGTAGACAGGGTGGGGAAAAACTGTTTTTT.

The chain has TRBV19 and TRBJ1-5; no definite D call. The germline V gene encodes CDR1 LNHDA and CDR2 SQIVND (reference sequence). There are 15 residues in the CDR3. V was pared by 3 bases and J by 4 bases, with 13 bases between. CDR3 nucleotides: TGTGCCAGTAGTATTATGGGAGATGCTAATCAGCCCCAGCATTTT. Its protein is CASSIMGDANQPQHF. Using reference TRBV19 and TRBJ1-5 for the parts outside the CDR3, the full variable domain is DGGITQSPKYLFRKEGQNVTLSCEQNLNHDAMYWYRQDPGQGLRLIYYSQIVNDFQKGDIAEGYSVSREKKESFPLTVTSAQKNPTAFYLCASSIMGDANQPQHFGDGTRLSIL.

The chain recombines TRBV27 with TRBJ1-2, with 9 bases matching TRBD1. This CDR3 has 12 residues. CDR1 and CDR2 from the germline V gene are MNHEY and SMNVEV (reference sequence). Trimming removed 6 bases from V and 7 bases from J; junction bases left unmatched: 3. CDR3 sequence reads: CASRQGALGYTF. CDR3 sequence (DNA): TGTGCCAGCAGACAGGGGGCGCTTGGCTACACCTTC.

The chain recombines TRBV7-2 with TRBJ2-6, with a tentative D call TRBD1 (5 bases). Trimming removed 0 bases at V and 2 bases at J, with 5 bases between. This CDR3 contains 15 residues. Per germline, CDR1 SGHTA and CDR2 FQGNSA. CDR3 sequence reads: CASSLAGAGANVLTF. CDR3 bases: TGTGCCAGCAGCTTAGCAGGGGCTGGGGCCAACGTCCTGACTTTC.

The CDR3, as DNA: TGTGCCAGCACCACGCAGGTGAGCACTGAAGCTTTCTTT. Amino acid sequence: CASTTQVSTEAFF. This chain uses TRBV28 with TRBJ1-1; D is ambiguous. The CDR3 has 13 amino acids. Germline V gene sequence: CDR1 MDHEN, CDR2 SYDVKM. Trimming removed 7 bases at V and 4 bases at J, with 13 bases between.

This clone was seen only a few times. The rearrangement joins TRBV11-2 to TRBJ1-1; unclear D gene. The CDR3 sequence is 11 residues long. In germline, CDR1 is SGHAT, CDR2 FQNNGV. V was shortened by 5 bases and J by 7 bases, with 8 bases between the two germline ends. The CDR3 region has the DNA TGTGCCAGCAGCCCGCGGGATGAAGCTTTCTTT. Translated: CASSPRDEAFF.